This T cell receptor (beta chain) was profiled in a study of CD8 T cells in ankylosing spondylitis. Study-level findings and limits: Several highly homologous variants made up a TCR beta motif, and this motif appeared characteristic of ankylosing spondylitis blood.

About this clonotype itself: Its antigen is still unknown.

TCRdb recomputed calls from the 5' RACE reads with MiXCR, one row per CDR3 protein. The data hold some 7,600 distinct CDR3 sequences, with more than 7.5% observed a single time. There are 12 residues in the CDR3. Germline CDR1 reads SGDLS; CDR2 reads YYNGEE. V lost 4 bases and J lost 8, with 10 bases in between. This sequence joins TRBV9 and TRBJ2-1; D may be TRBD2 (5 bases). The sample consisted of blood, either unsorted or a sorted T cell fraction (not recorded which). This TCR was sampled from a male donor with ankylosing spondylitis or in good health (not recorded which). The CDR3 region is CASSHMRDEQFF. The DNA for the CDR3 is TGTGCCAGCAGCCATATGAGGGATGAGCAGTTCTTC.